The entry below describes one TCR beta chain. This entry is derived from a study of CD8 T cells in Susac syndrome. Sequencing of TCR beta, carried out with a high-throughput approach, was applied to CD8+ and CD4+ T cells from the blood. It was healthy donors who served as the controls, matched for age and sex. When the RNA was reverse transcribed, random hexamers were used with an input of roughly 0.5 to 1 ug. The amplification used immunoSEQ multiplex PCR on TCR beta CDR3; it spanned 54 Vbeta and 13 Jbeta. TCRdb fed the immunoSEQ multiplex PCR reads into MiXCR, producing one record per CDR3 protein. This sample has 150,000 or so distinct CDR3 sequences; about 91% occur once, and the top ten carry 0.08%. This CDR3 is built from 13 residues. V gave up 5 bases and J gave up 2 bases; unmatched junction bases: 3. CDR1 is SGHTA, CDR2 FQGTGA, per germline.

The sequenced material came from CD4+ T cells from PBMCs. This rearrangement joins TRBV7-3 to TRBJ2-7; TRBD1 matches at 7 bases. The sequence came from a human donor in good health. CDR3: CASSQGQTYEQYF. The CDR3 DNA reads TGTGCCAGCAGCCAGGGACAGACCTACGAGCAGTACTTC.